This entry features one T cell receptor (beta chain) sequence. A sample-barcoded 5' primer and a J-beta primer mix were used in a second PCR of about 7 to 12 cycles. Tags on each cDNA molecule came from a template-switch adaptor with 12 random nucleotides. Sequencing yielded, for each sample, at least 2.5 million paired-end reads carrying CDR3. TCRdb reprocessed the 5' RACE reads via MiXCR and lists one record per CDR3 protein. This table holds just over 800,000 distinct CDR3 sequences, roughly 60% found once. The data stem from a study of blood T cells in healthy people across ages. The CDR3 is 13 residues long. The germline gives CDR1 SGHTA, CDR2 FQGTGA. V gave up 6 bases and J gave up 4 bases, with 12 bases separating them.

The chain is built from TRBV7-3 and TRBJ2-5; D is unclear. The sequenced sample was blood. This clonotype originated in a man aged 25 to 40 in good health. CDR3 DNA: TGTGCCAGCAGTCCTAATAGAGGAGAGACCCAGTACTTC. Its translation is CASSPNRGETQYF.